The T cell receptor (beta chain) under discussion was sequenced for a study of T cell responses to AZD1222 COVID-19 vaccine. V lost 0 bases to trimming and J lost 4 bases, with 15 bases between them. This CDR3 comprises 15 residues. The V gene's germline CDR1 is GTSNPN and CDR2 SVGIG (reference sequence). Some clones are missing from TCRdb's copy, which holds only in-frame ones; the method was immunoSEQ multiplex PCR. The data show 200,000 or so clones, about nine tenths seen once. The sample holds one count of this clone. The TCR originated in an adult in good health. The sequenced sample was peripheral blood, obtained on day 0 of AZD1222 vaccination. The V call is TRBV30, the J call TRBJ2-5; possibly TRBD1 or TRBD2 for D (5 bases each). The CDR3 sequence is CAWSVRDQWGETQYF. The CDR3 DNA is TGTGCCTGGAGTGTACGGGACCAGTGGGGAGAGACCCAGTACTTC.